Following are 29 T cell receptor beta chains from one sample sequenced in a study of CD8+ T cells in alopecia areata. Following extraction, RNA underwent reverse transcription to cDNA, which served as the sequencing template. Profiling relied on immunoSEQ multiplex PCR, and the TCRdb table lists in-frame clones only, not all of them. The sample has some 31,000 clones, about 83% seen once. The sequenced sample was NKG2D-low CD8+ T cells sorted from blood. These TCRs come from a human donor with alopecia areata.

The chain couples TRBV7-9 to TRBJ2-7; no clear D. Germline CDR1 is SEHNR and CDR2 is FQNEAQ (reference sequence). CDR3 length: 14 residues. Deletions cut 3 bases from V and 0 bases from J, with 9 bases between. The CDR3, as DNA: TGTGCCAGCAGCTTTTCCCAGGACTCCTACGAGCAGTACTTC. It encodes CASSFSQDSYEQYF.

Here the CDR3 DNA reads TGTGCCAGCAGCTTGGGGGCCGAGAACAGGGTTGACATTCAGTACTTC. Translated, it gives CASSLGAENRVDIQYF. The chain is built from TRBV5-6 and TRBJ2-4, with D possibly TRBD1 on 6 matching bases. The V gene lost 0 bases and the J gene lost 8 bases, with 18 bases spanning the gap. The CDR3 extends over 16 amino acids. CDR1 is SGHDT and CDR2 is YYEEEE in the germline V gene.

J is TRBJ1-3 and V is TRBV7-9; D unclear. Trimming shortened V by 5 bases and J by 2 bases, and 19 bases separated the two germline ends. The V gene's germline CDR1 is SEHNR and CDR2 FQNEAQ (reference sequence). This CDR3 has 17 residues. The CDR3 region is CASSLSFDPGTGNTIYF. CDR3 DNA sequence: TGTGCCAGCAGCCTGTCCTTCGACCCGGGGACTGGAAACACCATATATTTT.

This clone appeared a single time. The genes are TRBV29-1 and TRBJ1-1; no clear D gene. The CDR3 totals 15 residues. Germline V gene data show CDR1 as SQVTM and CDR2 as ANQGSEA. Trimming took off 4 bases at V and 1 base at J, with 16 bases between the two ends. CDR3 DNA: TGCAGCGTTGCAAGGGTGCCAGAGGCGAACACTGAAGCTTTCTTT. Protein sequence: CSVARVPEANTEAFF.

This CDR3 is CSVERGGSFVNEQFF. Here the CDR3 DNA reads TGCAGCGTTGAACGAGGGGGCTCATTTGTGAATGAGCAGTTCTTC. V gene TRBV29-1 combines with J gene TRBJ2-1, with 7 bases aligning to TRBD1. This CDR3 contains 15 residues. CDR1 SQVTM and CDR2 ANQGSEA come from the germline V gene. V was clipped by 2 bases and J by 7 bases; unmatched bases: 11.

This clone was counted at least ten times. The chain couples TRBV6-4 to TRBJ2-3; TRBD2 matches at 10 bases. There are 15 residues in the CDR3. Germline V gene sequence: CDR1 MRHNA, CDR2 SNTAGT. V trimming: 4 bases; J trimming: 1 base; junction bases outside the gene matches: 2. The CDR3 loop is CASSGTSGGTDTQYF. The DNA of the CDR3 is TGTGCCAGCAGTGGGACTAGCGGAGGCACAGATACGCAGTATTTT.

This clone was counted once. This CDR3 reads CASSGESSGANVLTF. The DNA of the CDR3 is TGTGCCAGCAGTGGAGAATCCTCTGGGGCCAACGTCCTGACTTTC. The chain is built from TRBV6-4 and TRBJ2-6; the D is unclear. The germline CDR1 and CDR2 sequences are MRHNA and SNTAGT. Deletions cut 4 bases from V and 0 bases from J, with 7 bases between. CDR3 length: 15 amino acids.

The gene calls are TRBV27 and TRBJ2-7, with D maybe TRBD1 (6 bases). Trimming pared 4 bases from V and 1 base from J, leaving 11 bases between. CDR1 and CDR2 from the germline V gene are MNHEY and SMNVEV (reference sequence). The CDR3 is 14 residues long. CDR3 in amino acids: CASSWGQGSYEQYF. The DNA of the CDR3 is TGTGCCAGCAGTTGGGGTCAGGGGTCCTACGAGCAGTACTTC.

The table lists this clone with a count of one. V is TRBV10-3 and J is TRBJ2-1, with D perhaps matching TRBD1 or TRBD2 (5 bases each). The germline V gene has CDR1 ENHRY and CDR2 SYGVKD. The CDR3 runs 14 residues. Trimming removed 3 bases at V and 5 bases at J, with 11 bases between. CDR3 residues: CAISESGTHNEQFF. The CDR3, as DNA: TGTGCCATCAGTGAATCCGGGACCCACAATGAGCAGTTCTTC.

This chain uses TRBV7-6 with TRBJ2-4; D is possibly TRBD1 (5 bases). The CDR3 covers 15 residues. Looked up from germline, CDR1 is SGHVS and CDR2 is FNYEAQ. V lost 7 bases and J lost 0, with 13 bases in between. In DNA, the CDR3 is TGTGCCAGCACCCAGACAGCACTAGCCAAAAACATTCAGTACTTC. Translated: CASTQTALAKNIQYF.

The J gene is TRBJ2-7, the V gene TRBV28; 7 bases are a match to TRBD2. The V gene's germline CDR1 is MDHEN and CDR2 SYDVKM. The CDR3 extends over 14 amino acids. The junction had 4 bases not matched to a gene; V was cut back by 3 bases and J by 2 bases. CDR3 residues: CASSFPGLAYEQYF. The CDR3 nucleotides read TGTGCCAGCAGTTTCCCCGGACTAGCCTACGAGCAGTACTTC.

The CDR3 coding sequence is TGCAGCGTTGAAACTGAAACTAGCGTACACACAGATACGCAGTATTTT. It is translated as CSVETETSVHTDTQYF. The rearrangement uses TRBV29-1 and TRBJ2-3, with 7 bases lining up with TRBD2. The J segment lost 2 bases and the V segment lost 2 bases, leaving 10 bases of the junction unmatched. In germline, CDR1 is SQVTM, CDR2 ANQGSEA. The CDR3 is 16 residues long.

The chain employs TRBV7-3 and TRBJ2-3; maybe TRBD1 (6 bases). V was trimmed by 4 bases and J by 0 bases, leaving 11 bases between them. Germline loops: CDR1 SGHTA, CDR2 FQGTGA. The CDR3 loop spans 15 amino acids. The CDR3 is CASSSSDSSTDTQYF. As DNA, the CDR3 is TGTGCCAGCAGCTCATCGGACAGTAGCACAGATACGCAGTATTTT.

The chain is built from TRBV5-1 and TRBJ2-7; D remains unclear. Germline lookup yields CDR1 SGHRS and CDR2 YFSETQ. The CDR3 has 11 residues. Trimming took 7 bases from V and 2 from J, leaving 7 bases between them. CDR3 in amino acids: CASGPPYEQYF. The CDR3 DNA reads as TGCGCCAGCGGGCCCCCCTACGAGCAGTACTTC.

The chain carries TRBV4-3 and TRBJ2-7; possibly TRBD2 for D (7 bases). The CDR3 is made up of 13 amino acids. The ends were cut back, 1 base at V and 5 bases at J, with 9 bases in the middle. Germline lookup yields CDR1 LGHNA and CDR2 YSLEER. The DNA for the CDR3 is TGCGCCAGCAGCCAAGCGGGGGGCCACGAGCAGTACTTC. Its translation: CASSQAGGHEQYF.

The gene calls are TRBV29-1 and TRBJ1-2, with D unclear. Per germline, CDR1 SQVTM and CDR2 ANQGSEA. CDR3 length: 14 amino acids. Trimming cost V 3 bases and J 0 bases, with 11 bases left between them. The chain's CDR3 is CSVEADSANYGYTF. The CDR3, as DNA: TGCAGCGTTGAGGCAGACTCAGCTAACTATGGCTACACCTTC.

This clone appeared a few times. J is TRBJ2-2 and V is TRBV19, with no clear D. Trimming cost V 5 bases and J 5 bases, with 9 bases left between them. The CDR3 runs to 13 residues. Germline values: CDR1 LNHDA, CDR2 SQIVND (reference sequence). The CDR3 nucleotides are TGTGCCAGTAGTTGGTCGGAAACCGGGGAGCTGTTTTTT. Encoded protein: CASSWSETGELFF.

The J gene is TRBJ1-2, the V gene TRBV19; possible D gene TRBD1, 5 bases. Germline V CDR1 and CDR2: LNHDA, SQIVND (reference sequence). There are 14 residues in the CDR3. V was clipped by 3 bases and J by 4 bases, with 12 bases between them. CDR3 sequence reads: CASSIRRDGYGYTF. In DNA, the CDR3 is TGTGCCAGTAGTATTCGCAGGGACGGCTATGGCTACACCTTC.

The chain combines TRBV6-1 with TRBJ2-7; D unclear. The CDR3 runs 14 residues. The germline V gene has CDR1 MNHNS and CDR2 SASEGT. Trimming stripped 7 bases from V and 0 bases from J, with 13 bases between. This CDR3 is CASMARVSSYEQYF. CDR3 nucleotides: TGTGCCAGCATGGCCCGGGTTTCCTCCTACGAGCAGTACTTC.

This rearrangement joins TRBV6-5 to TRBJ2-7; 8 bases agree with TRBD1. Germline V gives CDR1 MNHEY, CDR2 SVGAGI. The V segment lost 5 bases and the J segment 3 bases; nucleotides outside the gene matches: 6. CDR3 length: 14 residues. CDR3 region: CASSDRTGNYEQYF. The CDR3 DNA follows: TGTGCCAGCAGTGACCGGACAGGGAACTACGAGCAGTACTTC.

The chain combines TRBV4-1 with TRBJ1-1; the D gene is possibly TRBD1 (5 bases). Germline V lookup: CDR1 MGHRA, CDR2 YSYEKL. Trimming shortened V by 0 bases and J by 4 bases, and 15 bases separated the two germline ends. This CDR3 region has 16 residues. The CDR3 is CASSQDPQGWGTEAFF. As DNA, the CDR3 is TGCGCCAGCAGCCAAGATCCTCAGGGATGGGGCACTGAAGCTTTCTTT.

The chain links TRBV11-2 to TRBJ2-7; tentative D call: TRBD2 (6 bases). This CDR3 is 16 amino acids long. V lost 5 bases, J lost 5 bases, and 22 bases lay in between. Per germline, CDR1 SGHAT and CDR2 FQNNGV. CDR3 sequence (DNA): TGTGCCAGCAGCCCGGACTTCCGGGACTTATGGCACGAGCAGTACTTC. Its protein product is CASSPDFRDLWHEQYF.

The V call is TRBV28, the J call TRBJ2-5, with 9 positions matching TRBD2. Germline loops: CDR1 MDHEN, CDR2 SYDVKM. With V trimmed by 6 bases and J by 0 bases, 11 bases remained unmatched. CDR3 length: 17 residues. CDR3 residues: CASSQSTSGYYQETQYF. As DNA, the CDR3 is TGTGCCAGCAGCCAATCGACTAGCGGATACTACCAAGAGACCCAGTACTTC.

This clone was observed a handful of times. The chain combines TRBV14 with TRBJ2-7; no definite D call. CDR3 length: 13 amino acids. V lost 0 bases and J 4 bases, leaving 7 bases between the germline ends. Germline CDR1 SGHDN, CDR2 FVKESK. CDR3 residues: CASSQEVGYEQYF. CDR3 in DNA: TGTGCCAGCAGCCAAGAGGTGGGTTACGAGCAGTACTTC. Full variable domain (missing parts from reference TRBV14 and TRBJ2-7): EAGVTQFPSHSVIEKGQTVTLRCDPISGHDNLYWYRRVMGKEIKFLLHFVKESKQDESGMPNNRFLAERTGGTYSTLKVQPAELEDSGVYFCASSQEVGYEQYFGPGTRLTVT.

This chain uses TRBV28 with TRBJ2-7, with 7 bases matching TRBD2. Germline V gene lookup returns CDR1 MDHEN and CDR2 SYDVKM. CDR3 length equals 15 residues. Trimming at V came to 5 bases and at J to 1 base, leaving 8 bases not matched to a gene. The CDR3 nucleotides read TGTGCCAGCAGTGGGCTCCAGCGGGAATCCTACGAGCAGTACTTC. This translates into CASSGLQRESYEQYF.

This chain uses TRBV7-9 with TRBJ2-5, with 10 bases lining up with TRBD1. The CDR3 contains 16 residues. V was pared by 5 bases and J by 4 bases, with 10 bases of the junction left unmatched. Germline V gene lookup returns CDR1 SEHNR and CDR2 FQNEAQ (reference sequence). The CDR3 region is CASSQRTGGPVETQYF. CDR3 nucleotide sequence: TGTGCCAGCAGCCAAAGGACAGGGGGACCTGTAGAGACCCAGTACTTC.

This chain connects TRBV19 to TRBJ1-2, with D unclear. Germline-derived CDR1 and CDR2 are LNHDA and SQIVND (reference sequence). CDR3 length equals 12 residues. V was shortened by 3 bases and J by 2 bases, with 4 bases between the two germline ends. The CDR3 sequence: CASSIDNYGYTF. In DNA, the CDR3 is TGTGCCAGTAGTATTGACAACTATGGCTACACCTTC.

V and J are TRBV7-9 and TRBJ2-7, with D possibly TRBD2 on 7 matching bases. Between the trimmed V and J ends, which lost 5 bases and 2 bases, there was a span of 10 bases. The CDR3 runs to 13 residues. From germline, CDR1 is SEHNR and CDR2 FQNEAQ (reference sequence). CDR3 bases: TGTGCCAGCAGCCCGGGGGGCCCCTACGAGCAGTACTTC. It is translated as CASSPGGPYEQYF. Using reference TRBV7-9 and TRBJ2-7 for the parts outside the CDR3, the full variable domain is DTGVSQNPRHKITKRGQNVTFRCDPISEHNRLYWYRQTLGQGPEFLTYFQNEAQLEKSRLLSDRFSAERPKGSFSTLEIQRTEQGDSAMYLCASSPGGPYEQYFGPGTRLTVT.

V gene TRBV29-1 combines with J gene TRBJ2-7; D is perhaps TRBD2 (6 bases). Germline V gives CDR1 SQVTM, CDR2 ANQGSEA. The length of the CDR3 is 14 residues. The V gene lost 6 bases and the J gene lost 1 base, with 16 bases spanning the gap. As DNA, the CDR3 is TGCAGCGTCCCCACGGGGGACCAATCCTACGAGCAGTACTTC. Amino acid sequence: CSVPTGDQSYEQYF.